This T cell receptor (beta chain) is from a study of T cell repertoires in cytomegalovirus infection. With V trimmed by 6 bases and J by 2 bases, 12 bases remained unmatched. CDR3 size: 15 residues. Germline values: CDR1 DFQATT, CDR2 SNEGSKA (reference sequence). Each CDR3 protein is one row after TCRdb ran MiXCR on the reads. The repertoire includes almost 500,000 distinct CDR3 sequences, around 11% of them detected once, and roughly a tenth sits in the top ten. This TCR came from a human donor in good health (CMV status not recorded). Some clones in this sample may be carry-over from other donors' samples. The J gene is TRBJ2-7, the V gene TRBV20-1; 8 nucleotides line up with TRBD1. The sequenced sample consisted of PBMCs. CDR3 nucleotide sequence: TGCAGTGCACCCGGGACAGGTTCCCTTACCTACGAGCAGTACTTC. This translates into CSAPGTGSLTYEQYF.